Listed here are 12 T cell receptor beta chains from one sample, sequenced in a study of Graves' ophthalmopathy and Graves' hyperthyroidism. RNA transcripts served as template for amplifying TCR beta CDR3 sequences. A first-round RT-PCR used HTBI primers, followed by a second-round multiplex PCR. TCRdb reprocessed the multiplex PCR reads with MiXCR, giving one entry per CDR3 protein. Here the sample spans approximately 50,000 distinct CDR3 sequences, 50% to 65% being singletons. The material sequenced was peripheral blood. Receptors originate from an adult man with Graves' ophthalmopathy.

This clonotype is judged medium-sized (0.01 to 0.1%). The chain carries TRBV24-1 and TRBJ1-5; unclear D gene. Trimming cost V 3 bases and J 4 bases, with 9 bases left between them. This CDR3 has 14 amino acids. CDR1 and CDR2 (germline): KGHDR, SFDVKD. CDR3 region: CATSDATKNQPQHF. The CDR3 DNA reads TGTGCCACCAGTGATGCGACAAAGAATCAGCCCCAGCATTTT.

This clonotype was picked up many times. V usage is TRBV3-1 and J usage is TRBJ1-2; TRBD1 matches at 10 bases. This CDR3 is 15 amino acids long. Germline V gene lookup returns CDR1 LGHDT and CDR2 YNNKEL (reference sequence). The V and J ends lost 4 bases and 0 bases, in that order; junction bases with no gene match: 2. The CDR3 nucleotides read TGTGCCAGCAGCCGAGGACAGGGGGCTAACTATGGCTACACCTTC. Translating gives CASSRGQGANYGYTF.

This clonotype appeared a single time. This chain links TRBV20-1 with TRBJ2-5; 7 positions agree with TRBD1. The CDR3 covers 14 residues. The J segment lost 2 bases and the V segment lost 4 bases, leaving 7 bases of the junction unmatched. Germline-derived CDR1 and CDR2 are DFQATT and SNEGSKA (reference sequence). The chain's CDR3 is CSATGQASQETQYF. CDR3 DNA sequence: TGCAGTGCTACCGGACAGGCTTCTCAAGAGACCCAGTACTTC.

By frequency in the sample, this clonotype is medium-sized. The chain combines TRBV29-1 with TRBJ2-7; no clear D. The CDR3 sequence is 11 residues long. In germline, CDR1 is SQVTM, CDR2 ANQGSEA. V shed 7 bases and J shed 3 bases, with 10 bases lying between them. In nucleotides, the CDR3 is TGCAGCGCAGTAACTATCTACGAGCAGTACTTC. As protein: CSAVTIYEQYF.

This clonotype was seen just once. The chain employs TRBV19 and TRBJ2-2; D is unclear. Trimming left V 11 bases short and J 4 bases short, with 14 bases between. The CDR3 extends over 13 amino acids. Germline V gene sequence: CDR1 LNHDA, CDR2 SQIVND (reference sequence). The CDR3 spells CASSGFLTGELFF. CDR3 bases: TGTGCCTCCAGTGGGTTTCTCACCGGGGAGCTGTTTTTT. Looking up the rest from reference TRBV19 and TRBJ2-2 gives the full variable domain: DGGITQSPKYLFRKEGQNVTLSCEQNLNHDAMYWYRQDPGQGLRLIYYSQIVNDFQKGDIAEGYSVSREKKESFPLTVTSAQKNPTAFYLCASSGFLTGELFFGEGSRLTVL.

V is TRBV20-1 and J is TRBJ2-7; D unclear. Trimming shortened V by 0 bases and J by 3 bases, and 18 bases separated the two germline ends. The CDR3 loop spans 16 amino acids. CDR1 is DFQATT and CDR2 is SNEGSKA in the germline V gene (reference sequence). The CDR3 DNA is TGCAGTGCTAGAGATCGTTTAGGTGGGCAGTTCTACGAGCAGTACTTC. Translation: CSARDRLGGQFYEQYF.

The rearrangement links TRBV19 to TRBJ2-2, with no clear D. The germline CDR1 and CDR2 sequences are LNHDA and SQIVND (reference sequence). This CDR3 comprises 13 residues. Trimming took off 0 bases at V and 3 bases at J, with 2 bases between the two ends. The CDR3: CASSIDDTGELFF. CDR3 coding DNA: TGTGCCAGTAGTATAGATGACACCGGGGAGCTGTTTTTT.

In regard to this clonotype: The junction and the germline gene differ at one end; a read error may be behind it. The chain combines TRBV6-5 with TRBJ2-7; a weak D match, TRBD1 (7 bases). The germline V gene encodes CDR1 MNHEY and CDR2 SVGAGI. There are 17 residues in the CDR3. The CDR3 DNA reads TGCGCCAGCAGTTACTCGAATAACGCGGGACAGCTGTGCGAGCAGTACTTC. Translation gives CASSYSNNAGQLCEQYF.

The chain uses TRBV7-2 and TRBJ1-2, with TRBD1 as a possible D gene (6 bases). V was cut by 5 bases and J by 2 bases, with 15 bases left in between. The CDR3 runs 15 residues. Germline CDR1 and CDR2: SGHTA and FQGNSA. CDR3 residues: CASSIHRVSNYGYTF. CDR3 coding DNA: TGTGCCAGCAGCATCCACAGGGTTTCCAACTATGGCTACACCTTC.

In regard to this clonotype: Since no conserved phenylalanine or tryptophan closes the CDR3, a read error is the likely cause. Because the CDR3's place on the DNA is in doubt, the DNA is left out and the CDR3 is given as listed by TCRdb. V and J are TRBV5-8 and TRBJ1-1; no DNA check was done on the table's D call, TRBD1. CDR1 and CDR2 from the germline V gene are SGHTS and YDEGEE. The CDR3 has 13 amino acids, counting both end residues. CDR3 sequence: CASSLAGDTEAFL.

V usage is TRBV20-1 and J usage is TRBJ2-5; 7 bases fit TRBD2. Trimming took 3 bases from V and 9 from J; bases not matched to a gene: 16. CDR1 DFQATT and CDR2 SNEGSKA come from the germline V gene (reference sequence). There are 15 residues in the CDR3. The CDR3 reads CSASLGGYSNQPQYF. Here the CDR3 DNA reads TGCAGTGCTAGCTTGGGGGGGTATAGCAATCAGCCCCAGTACTTC.

The chain uses TRBV2 and TRBJ2-2; weak D call: TRBD1 (6 bases). V was cut by 7 bases and J by 8 bases, with 20 bases left in between. In germline, CDR1 is SNHLY, CDR2 FYNNEI. The CDR3 runs 15 residues. CDR3 amino acids: CASTRLEDSRGELFF. CDR3 DNA sequence: TGTGCCAGCACACGGTTGGAGGACAGCAGGGGGGAGCTGTTTTTT.